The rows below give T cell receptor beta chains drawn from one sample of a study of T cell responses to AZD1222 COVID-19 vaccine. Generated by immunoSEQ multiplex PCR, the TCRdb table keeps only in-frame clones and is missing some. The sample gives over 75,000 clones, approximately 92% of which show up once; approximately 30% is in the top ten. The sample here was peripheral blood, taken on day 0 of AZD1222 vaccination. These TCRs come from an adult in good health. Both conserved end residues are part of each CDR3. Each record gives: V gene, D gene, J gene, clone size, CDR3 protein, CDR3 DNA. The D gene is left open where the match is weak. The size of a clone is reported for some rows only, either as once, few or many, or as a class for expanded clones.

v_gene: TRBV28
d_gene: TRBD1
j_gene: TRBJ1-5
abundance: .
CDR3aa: CASSSDRGQNQPQHF
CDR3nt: TGTGCCAGCAGTTCGGACAGGGGGCAAAATCAGCCCCAGCATTTT

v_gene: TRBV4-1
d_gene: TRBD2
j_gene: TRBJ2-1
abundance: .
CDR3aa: CASSLSGVYNEQFF
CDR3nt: TGCGCCAGCAGCCTTAGCGGGGTCTACAATGAGCAGTTCTTC

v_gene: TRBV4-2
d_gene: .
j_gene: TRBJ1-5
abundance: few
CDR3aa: CASSPGSQGDQPQHF
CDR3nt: TGTGCCAGCAGCCCCGGTTCGCAGGGCGACCAGCCCCAGCATTTT

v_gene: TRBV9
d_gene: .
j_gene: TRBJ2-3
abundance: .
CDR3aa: CASSVVPGFSTDTQYF
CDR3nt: TGTGCCAGCAGCGTAGTTCCAGGGTTTAGCACAGATACGCAGTATTTT

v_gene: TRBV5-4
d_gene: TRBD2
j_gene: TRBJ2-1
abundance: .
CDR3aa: CASSYKAGLDLYNEQFF
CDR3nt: TGTGCCAGCAGCTATAAAGCGGGGCTGGATCTATACAATGAGCAGTTCTTC

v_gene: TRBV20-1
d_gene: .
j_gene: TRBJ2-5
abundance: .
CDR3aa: CSARTTGTQYF
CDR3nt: TGCAGTGCTAGAACGACGGGGACCCAGTACTTC

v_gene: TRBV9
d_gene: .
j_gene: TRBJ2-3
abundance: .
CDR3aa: CASSGRDTDTQYF
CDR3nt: TGTGCCAGCAGCGGGCGGGATACAGATACGCAGTATTTT

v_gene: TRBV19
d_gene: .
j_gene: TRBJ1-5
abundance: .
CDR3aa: CASGGLAGHQPQHF
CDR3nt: TGTGCCAGCGGGGGGTTGGCAGGACATCAGCCCCAGCATTTT

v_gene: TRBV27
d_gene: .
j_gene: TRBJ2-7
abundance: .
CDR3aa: CASSGWGAYEQYF
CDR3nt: TGTGCCAGCAGCGGGTGGGGGGCCTACGAGCAGTACTTC

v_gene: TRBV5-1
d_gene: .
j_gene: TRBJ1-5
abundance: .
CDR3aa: CASSRNPQGAGDQPQHF
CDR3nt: TGCGCCAGCAGCCGTAACCCCCAAGGGGCCGGGGATCAGCCCCAGCATTTT

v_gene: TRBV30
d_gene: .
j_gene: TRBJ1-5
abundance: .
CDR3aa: CAWSTGTPNQPQHF
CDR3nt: TGTGCCTGGAGTACCGGGACACCCAATCAGCCCCAGCATTTT

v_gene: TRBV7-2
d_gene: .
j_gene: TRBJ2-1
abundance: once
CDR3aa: CASSLVGSSYNEQFF
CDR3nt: TGTGCCAGCAGCTTAGTTGGCAGCTCCTACAATGAGCAGTTCTTC

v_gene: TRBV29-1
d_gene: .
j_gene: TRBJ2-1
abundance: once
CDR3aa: CSVVRLATSEQFF
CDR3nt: TGCAGCGTTGTACGTCTAGCGACGAGTGAGCAGTTCTTC

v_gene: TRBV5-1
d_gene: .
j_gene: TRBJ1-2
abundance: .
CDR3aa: CASSLAQSYGYTF
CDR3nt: TGCGCCAGCAGCTTGGCCCAGAGCTATGGCTACACCTTC

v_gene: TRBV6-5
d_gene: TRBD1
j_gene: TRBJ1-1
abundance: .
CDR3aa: CASSTGQGPNPAFF
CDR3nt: TGTGCCAGCAGTACCGGACAGGGTCCAAATCCAGCTTTCTTT

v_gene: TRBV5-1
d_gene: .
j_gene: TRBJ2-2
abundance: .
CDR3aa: CASSSPHIGGELFF
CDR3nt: TGCGCCAGCAGCTCCCCCCATATCGGCGGGGAGCTGTTTTTT

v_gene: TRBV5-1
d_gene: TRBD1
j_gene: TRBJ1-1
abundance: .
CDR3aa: CASSPGTGKVLGTEAFF
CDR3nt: TGCGCCAGCAGCCCCGGGACAGGGAAGGTTCTGGGCACTGAAGCTTTCTTT

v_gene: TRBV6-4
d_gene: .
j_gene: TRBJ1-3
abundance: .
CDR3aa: CARFSCGASGNTIYF
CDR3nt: TGTGCCAGGTTTTCATGCGGGGCCTCCGGAAACACCATATATTTT

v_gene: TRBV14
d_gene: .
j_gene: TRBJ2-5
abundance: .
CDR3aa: CASSHQETQYF
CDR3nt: TGTGCCAGCAGCCACCAAGAGACCCAGTACTTC

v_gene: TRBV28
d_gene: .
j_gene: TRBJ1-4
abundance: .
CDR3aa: CASRPLREEKLFF
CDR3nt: TGTGCCAGCAGACCTCTGCGGGAGGAAAAACTGTTTTTT

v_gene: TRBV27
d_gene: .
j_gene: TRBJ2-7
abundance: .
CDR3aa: CASSPGSRSWKQYF
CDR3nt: TGTGCCAGCAGTCCGGGTTCAAGATCCTGGAAGCAGTACTTC

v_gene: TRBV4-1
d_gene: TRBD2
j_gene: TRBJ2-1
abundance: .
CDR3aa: CASSQPLAGYNEQFF
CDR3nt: TGCGCCAGCAGCCAACCTCTAGCGGGATACAATGAGCAGTTCTTC

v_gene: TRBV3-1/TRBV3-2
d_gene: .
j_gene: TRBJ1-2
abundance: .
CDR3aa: CASSPFPAGSNYGYTF
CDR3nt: TGTGCCAGCAGCCCCTTCCCTGCAGGGTCGAACTATGGCTACACCTTC

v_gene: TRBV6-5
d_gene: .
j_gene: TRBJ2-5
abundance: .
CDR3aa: CASSPGRGGETQYF
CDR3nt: TGTGCCAGCAGTCCGGGACGGGGAGGAGAGACCCAGTACTTC

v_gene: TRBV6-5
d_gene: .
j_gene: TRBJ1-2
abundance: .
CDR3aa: CASGIRGVSYTF
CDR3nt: TGTGCCAGCGGCATCAGGGGCGTAAGCTACACCTTC

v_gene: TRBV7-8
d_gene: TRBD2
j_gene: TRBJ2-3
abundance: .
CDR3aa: CASSLRVAGDTDTQYF
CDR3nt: TGTGCCAGCAGCTTACGTGTAGCGGGAGATACAGATACGCAGTATTTT

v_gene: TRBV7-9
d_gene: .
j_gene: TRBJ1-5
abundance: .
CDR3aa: CASSLWGNQPQHF
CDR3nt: TGTGCCAGCAGCTTATGGGGCAATCAGCCCCAGCATTTT

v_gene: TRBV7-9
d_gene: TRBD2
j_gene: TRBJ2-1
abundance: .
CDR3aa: CASSFTGTIYNEQFF
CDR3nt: TGTGCCAGCAGCTTCACCGGGACTATATACAATGAGCAGTTCTTC

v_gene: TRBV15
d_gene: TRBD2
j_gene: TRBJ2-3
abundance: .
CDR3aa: CATSIDRGSGTDTQYF
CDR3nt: TGTGCCACCAGCATCGATCGCGGGAGTGGCACAGATACGCAGTATTTT

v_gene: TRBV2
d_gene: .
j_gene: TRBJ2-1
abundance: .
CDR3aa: CASSLSGSYNEQFF
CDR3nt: TGTGCCAGCAGCCTCTCGGGCTCCTACAATGAGCAGTTCTTC

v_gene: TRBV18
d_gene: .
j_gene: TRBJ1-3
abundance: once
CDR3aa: CASSPGDGNTIYF
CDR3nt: TGTGCCAGCTCACCAGGGGACGGAAACACCATATATTTT

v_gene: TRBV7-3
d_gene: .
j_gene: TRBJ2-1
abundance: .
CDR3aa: CASSPLGASGWNEQFF
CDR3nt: TGTGCCAGCAGCCCGCTGGGGGCGTCGGGGTGGAATGAGCAGTTCTTC

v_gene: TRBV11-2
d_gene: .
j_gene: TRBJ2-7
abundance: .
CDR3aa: CASSLSGSYEQYF
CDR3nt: TGTGCCAGCAGCTTGTCAGGGTCCTACGAGCAGTACTTC

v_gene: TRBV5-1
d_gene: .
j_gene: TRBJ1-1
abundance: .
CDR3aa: CASREGGNTEAFF
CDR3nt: TGCGCCAGCAGAGAGGGGGGGAACACTGAAGCTTTCTTT

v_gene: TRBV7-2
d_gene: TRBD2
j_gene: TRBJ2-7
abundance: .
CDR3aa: CASSPAGGRYEQYF
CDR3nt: TGTGCCAGCAGCCCCGCGGGCGGGAGATACGAGCAGTACTTC

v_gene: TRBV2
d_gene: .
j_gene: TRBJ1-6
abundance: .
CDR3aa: CASSSTDNSPLHF
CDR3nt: TGTGCCAGCAGTTCGACAGATAATTCACCCCTCCACTTT

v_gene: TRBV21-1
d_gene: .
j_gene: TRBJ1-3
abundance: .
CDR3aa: CASSKYDRAGSGNTIYF
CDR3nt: TGTGCCAGCAGCAAATACGACAGGGCGGGCTCTGGAAACACCATATATTTT

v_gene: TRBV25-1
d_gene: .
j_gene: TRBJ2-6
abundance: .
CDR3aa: CASSGPPFSGANVLTF
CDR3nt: TGTGCCAGCAGTGGCCCACCCTTCTCTGGGGCCAACGTCCTGACTTTC

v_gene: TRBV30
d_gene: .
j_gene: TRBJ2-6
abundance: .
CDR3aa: CAWKKGGANVLTF
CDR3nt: TGTGCCTGGAAAAAAGGAGGGGCCAACGTCCTGACTTTC

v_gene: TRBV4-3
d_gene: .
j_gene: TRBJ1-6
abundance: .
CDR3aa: CASSQETANSPLHF
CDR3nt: TGCGCCAGCAGCCAAGAAACAGCAAATTCACCCCTCCACTTT

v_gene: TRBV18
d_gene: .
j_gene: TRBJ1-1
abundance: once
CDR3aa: CASSPRGGANTEAFF
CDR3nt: TGTGCCAGCTCACCACGGGGGGGCGCGAACACTGAAGCTTTCTTT

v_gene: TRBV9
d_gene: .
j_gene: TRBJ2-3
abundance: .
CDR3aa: CASSAYTDTQYF
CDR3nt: TGTGCCAGCAGCGCGTACACAGATACGCAGTATTTT

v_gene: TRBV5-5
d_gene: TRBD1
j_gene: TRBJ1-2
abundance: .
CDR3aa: CASSPGTGVLYGYTF
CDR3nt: TGTGCCAGCAGCCCGGGGACAGGGGTTCTTTATGGCTACACCTTC

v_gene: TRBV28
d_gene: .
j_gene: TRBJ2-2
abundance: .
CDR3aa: CASSLDGRGPTGELFF
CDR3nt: TGTGCCAGCAGTTTAGACGGGCGTGGGCCCACCGGGGAGCTGTTTTTT

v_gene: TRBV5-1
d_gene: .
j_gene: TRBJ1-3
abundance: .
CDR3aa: CASRSFSGNTIYF
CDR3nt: TGCGCCAGCAGGAGCTTCTCTGGAAACACCATATATTTT

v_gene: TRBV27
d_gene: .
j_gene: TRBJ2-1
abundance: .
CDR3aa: CASRTGLPYNEQFF
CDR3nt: TGTGCCAGCAGGACCGGACTACCTTACAATGAGCAGTTCTTC

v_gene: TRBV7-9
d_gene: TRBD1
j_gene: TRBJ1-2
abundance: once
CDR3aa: CASSLAPGGNYGYTF
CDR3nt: TGTGCCAGCAGCTTAGCCCCAGGGGGGAACTATGGCTACACCTTC

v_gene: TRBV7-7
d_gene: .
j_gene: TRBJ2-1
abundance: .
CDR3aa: CASSSPPVNEQFF
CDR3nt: TGTGCTAGCAGCTCCCCCCCCGTCAATGAGCAGTTCTTC

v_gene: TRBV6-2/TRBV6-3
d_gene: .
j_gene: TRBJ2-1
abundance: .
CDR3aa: CASSLGGSYNEQFF
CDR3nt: TGTGCCAGCAGCCTAGGGGGGAGCTACAATGAGCAGTTCTTC

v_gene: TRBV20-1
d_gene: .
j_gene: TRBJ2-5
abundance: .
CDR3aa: CSASPPGRQETQYF
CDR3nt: TGCAGTGCTAGTCCCCCGGGACGCCAAGAGACCCAGTACTTC

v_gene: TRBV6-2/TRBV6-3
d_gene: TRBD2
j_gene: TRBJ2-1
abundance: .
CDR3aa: CASSTLSRRTSGRRDEQFF
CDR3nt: TGTGCCAGCAGTACACTAAGTCGGAGGACTAGCGGGAGACGGGATGAGCAGTTCTTC

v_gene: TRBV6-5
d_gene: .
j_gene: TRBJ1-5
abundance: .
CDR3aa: CASKIQGHSNQPQHF
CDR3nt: TGTGCCAGCAAGATTCAGGGTCATAGCAATCAGCCCCAGCATTTT

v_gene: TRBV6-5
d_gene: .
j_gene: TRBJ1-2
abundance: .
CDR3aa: CASLERARQTSGYTF
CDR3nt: TGTGCCAGTTTGGAGAGGGCGAGACAAACCTCTGGCTACACCTTC

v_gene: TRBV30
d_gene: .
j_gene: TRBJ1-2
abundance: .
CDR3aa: CAWSGTANYGYTF
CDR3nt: TGTGCCTGGAGTGGAACGGCTAACTATGGCTACACCTTC

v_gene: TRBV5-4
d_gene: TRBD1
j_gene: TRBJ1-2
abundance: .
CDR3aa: CASSFGRQGGSYGYTF
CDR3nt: TGTGCCAGCAGCTTCGGGCGTCAGGGGGGGTCCTATGGCTACACCTTC

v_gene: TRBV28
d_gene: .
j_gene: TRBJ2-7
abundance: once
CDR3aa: CASSLSAGTHYEQYF
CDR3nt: TGTGCCAGCAGTTTATCTGCCGGGACGCACTACGAGCAGTACTTC

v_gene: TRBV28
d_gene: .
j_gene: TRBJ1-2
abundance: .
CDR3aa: CASSLGGTNYGYTF
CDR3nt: TGTGCCAGCAGTTTAGGCGGTACTAACTATGGCTACACCTTC

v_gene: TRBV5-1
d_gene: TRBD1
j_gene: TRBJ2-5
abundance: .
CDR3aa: CASSSRPTGPGETQYF
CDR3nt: TGCGCCAGCAGCTCCCGACCGACAGGGCCGGGGGAGACCCAGTACTTC